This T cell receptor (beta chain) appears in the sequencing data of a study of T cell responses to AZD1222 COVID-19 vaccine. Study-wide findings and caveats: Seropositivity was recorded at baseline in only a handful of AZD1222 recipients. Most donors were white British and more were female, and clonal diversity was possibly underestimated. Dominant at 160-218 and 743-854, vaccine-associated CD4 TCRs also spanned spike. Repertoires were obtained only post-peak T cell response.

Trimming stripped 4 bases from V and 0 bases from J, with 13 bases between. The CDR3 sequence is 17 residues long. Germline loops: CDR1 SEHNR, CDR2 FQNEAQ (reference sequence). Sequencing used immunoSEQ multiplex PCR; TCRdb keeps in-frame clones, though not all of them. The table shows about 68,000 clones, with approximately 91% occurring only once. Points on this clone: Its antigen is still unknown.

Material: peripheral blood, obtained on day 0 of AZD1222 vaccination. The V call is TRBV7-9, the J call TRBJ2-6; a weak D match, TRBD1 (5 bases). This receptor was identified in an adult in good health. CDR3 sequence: CASSSRQLSSGANVLTF. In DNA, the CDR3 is TGTGCCAGCAGCTCCCGACAGTTAAGCTCTGGGGCCAACGTCCTGACTTTC.